Following are 7 T cell receptor beta chains from one sample sequenced in a study of T cell repertoires in cytomegalovirus infection. TCRdb fed the reads into MiXCR, producing one record per CDR3 protein. The sample lists 700,000 to 850,000 distinct CDR3 sequences, approximately 30% seen once, with around 11% in the top ten. These receptors have no identified antigens. Sequenced here: cultured CD8+ T cells from PBMCs, sampled from culture after CMV antigen stimulation. All receptors derive from a human donor in good health (CMV status not recorded). Some clones in this sample may be carry-over from other donors' samples.

The chain is built from TRBV12-3 or TRBV12-4 and TRBJ2-1, with D tentatively TRBD2 (6 bases). This CDR3 has 18 residues. The ends were cut back, 1 base at V and 5 bases at J, with 21 bases in the middle. In nucleotides, the CDR3 is TGTGCCAGCAGTTTAGGGTCGCGGGGTAGCAGTAACAACAATGAGCAGTTCTTC. As protein: CASSLGSRGSSNNNEQFF.

The chain uses TRBV6-1 and TRBJ1-3; no definite D call. The CDR3 has 15 residues. Germline-derived CDR1 and CDR2 are MNHNS and SASEGT. V lost 7 bases and J 0 bases, leaving 13 bases between the germline ends. The CDR3 protein is CASIIREYSGNTIYF. DNA of the CDR3: TGTGCCAGCATTATAAGGGAATACTCTGGAAACACCATATATTTT.

This clonotype turned up a few times. The chain couples TRBV28 to TRBJ2-3; 7 bases align to TRBD1. Germline values: CDR1 MDHEN, CDR2 SYDVKM. CDR3 length equals 14 residues. This CDR3 reads CATHLGQRTDTQYF. DNA for the CDR3: TGTGCAACCCACCTGGGACAGCGCACAGATACGCAGTATTTT.

The rearrangement uses TRBV5-1 and TRBJ1-3, with TRBD1 matching over 10 bases. Germline trimming cut 4 bases from V and 11 bases from J; bases unmatched to any gene: 9. This CDR3 has 14 amino acids. Germline V CDR1 and CDR2: SGHRS, YFSETQ. CDR3 nucleotide sequence: TGCGCCAGCAGCACAAGGGGACAGGGGCCCGCCATATATTTT. It translates to CASSTRGQGPAIYF.

This clonotype was seen at least ten times. The chain employs TRBV7-6 and TRBJ2-3, with D uncertain. This CDR3 contains 13 residues. The ends were cut back, 4 bases at V and 1 base at J, with 6 bases in the middle. Germline values: CDR1 SGHVS, CDR2 FNYEAQ. The CDR3 DNA reads as TGTGCCAGCAGCTCCCCGGGCACAGATACGCAGTATTTT. This translates into CASSSPGTDTQYF.

There are a few counts of this clonotype. The chain recombines TRBV7-2 with TRBJ2-3, with 11 bases lining up with TRBD2. The CDR3 has 17 residues. Germline values: CDR1 SGHTA, CDR2 FQGNSA. V lost 5 bases, J lost 4 bases, and 11 bases stayed unmatched. The CDR3 sequence: CASSVYYSGGAPDTQYF. The CDR3 DNA sequence: TGTGCCAGCAGCGTATACTATAGCGGGGGGGCACCAGATACGCAGTATTTT.

The CDR3: CASSGGGRRELFF. Written as DNA, the CDR3 is TGTGCCAGCAGTGGCGGTGGGCGGCGGGAACTGTTTTTT. This rearrangement joins TRBV6-1 to TRBJ1-4; D unresolved. Trimming removed 4 bases from V and 12 bases from J, with 15 bases in between. Germline V gene lookup returns CDR1 MNHNS and CDR2 SASEGT. The CDR3 length is 13 residues.